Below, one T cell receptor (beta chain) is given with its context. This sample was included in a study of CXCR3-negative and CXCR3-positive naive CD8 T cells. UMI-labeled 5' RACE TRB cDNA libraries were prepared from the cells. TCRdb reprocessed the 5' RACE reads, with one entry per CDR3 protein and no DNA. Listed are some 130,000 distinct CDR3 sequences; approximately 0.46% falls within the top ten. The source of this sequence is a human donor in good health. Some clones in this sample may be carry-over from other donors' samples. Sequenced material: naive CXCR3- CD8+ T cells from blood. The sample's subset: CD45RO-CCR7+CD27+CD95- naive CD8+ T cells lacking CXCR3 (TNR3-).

The CDR3 loop reads CASSLPPGLEGETQYF. The chain joins TRBV6-6 to TRBJ2-5; TCRdb's assignment of TRBD2 cannot be checked, as there is no DNA. Germline V gene sequence: CDR1 MNHNY, CDR2 SVGAGI (reference sequence). The CDR3 contains 16 residues.